This TCR beta chain was recorded in a study of blood T cell repertoires in COVID-19. Background on the study: There were acute and convalescent COVID-19 samples, and they came from the United States, Italy and Spain.

V lost 3 bases to trimming and J lost 0 bases, with 13 bases between them. The CDR3 runs 16 residues. Germline values: CDR1 SEHNR, CDR2 FQNEAQ (reference sequence). In the original analysis: By means of reference gene primer amplification, nucleated cell counts were estimated. Produced via immunoSEQ multiplex PCR; TCRdb's table is partial and in-frame only. The V and J calls and clone size come from that table; D and trimming were worked out from the DNA. The sample carries 180,000 or so clones, about 88% recorded once. The chain links TRBV7-9 to TRBJ2-3; a possible D gene is TRBD2 (6 bases). The sequence was obtained from a man younger than 30 with acute or convalescent COVID-19. The material sequenced was peripheral blood. As DNA, the CDR3 is TGTGCCAGCAGCTTCCCTTTGGGGGGAAGCACAGATACGCAGTATTTT. Amino acid sequence: CASSFPLGGSTDTQYF.